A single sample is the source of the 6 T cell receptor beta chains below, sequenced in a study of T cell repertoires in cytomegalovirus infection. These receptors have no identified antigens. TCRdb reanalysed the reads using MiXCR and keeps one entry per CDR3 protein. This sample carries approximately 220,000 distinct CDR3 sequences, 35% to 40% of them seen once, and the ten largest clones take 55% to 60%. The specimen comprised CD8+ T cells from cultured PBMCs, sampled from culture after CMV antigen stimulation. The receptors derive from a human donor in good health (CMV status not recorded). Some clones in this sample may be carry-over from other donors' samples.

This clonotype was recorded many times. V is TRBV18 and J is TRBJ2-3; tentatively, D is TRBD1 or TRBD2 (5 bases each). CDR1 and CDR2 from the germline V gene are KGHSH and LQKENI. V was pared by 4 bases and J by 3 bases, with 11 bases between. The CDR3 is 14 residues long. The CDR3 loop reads CASSLGVRTDTQYF. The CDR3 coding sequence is TGTGCCAGCTCACTGGGGGTAAGGACAGATACGCAGTATTTT.

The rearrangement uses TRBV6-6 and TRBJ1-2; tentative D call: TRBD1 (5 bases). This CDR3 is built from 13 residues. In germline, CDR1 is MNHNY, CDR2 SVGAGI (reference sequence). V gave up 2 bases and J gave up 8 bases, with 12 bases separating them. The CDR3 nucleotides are TGTGCCAGCAGTTACCCAGGGTCAGAGGGCTACACCTTC. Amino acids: CASSYPGSEGYTF.

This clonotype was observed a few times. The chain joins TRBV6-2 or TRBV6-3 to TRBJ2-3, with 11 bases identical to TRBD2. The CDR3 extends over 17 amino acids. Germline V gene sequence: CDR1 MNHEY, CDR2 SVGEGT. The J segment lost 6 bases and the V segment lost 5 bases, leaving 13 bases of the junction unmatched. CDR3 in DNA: TGTGCCAGCAGTAAGCCTCTGATAGCGGGAGGGTCCGATACGCAGTATTTT. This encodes CASSKPLIAGGSDTQYF.

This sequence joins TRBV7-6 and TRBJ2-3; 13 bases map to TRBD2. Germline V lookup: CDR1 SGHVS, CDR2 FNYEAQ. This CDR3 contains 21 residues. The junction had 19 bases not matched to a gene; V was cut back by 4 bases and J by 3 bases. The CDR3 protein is CASSSRQLQTSGGRGTDTQYF. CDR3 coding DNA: TGTGCCAGCAGCTCTCGTCAACTGCAGACTAGCGGGGGGCGGGGGACAGATACGCAGTATTTT. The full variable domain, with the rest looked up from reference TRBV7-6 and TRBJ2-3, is GAGVSQSPRYKVTKRGQDVALRCDPISGHVSLYWYRQALGQGPEFLTYFNYEAQQDKSGLPNDRFSAERPEGSISTLTIQRTEQRDSAMYRCASSSRQLQTSGGRGTDTQYFGPGTRLTVL.

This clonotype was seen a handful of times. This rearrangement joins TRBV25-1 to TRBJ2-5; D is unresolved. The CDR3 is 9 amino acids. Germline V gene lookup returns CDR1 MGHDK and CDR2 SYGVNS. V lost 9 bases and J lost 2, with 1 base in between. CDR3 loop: CASQETQYF. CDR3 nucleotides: TGTGCCAGTCAAGAGACCCAGTACTTC. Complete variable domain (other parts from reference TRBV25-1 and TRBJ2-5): EADIYQTPRYLVIGTGKKITLECSQTMGHDKMYWYQQDPGMELHLIHYSYGVNSTEKGDLSSESTVSRIRTEHFPLTLESARPSHTSQYLCASQETQYFGPGTRLLVL.

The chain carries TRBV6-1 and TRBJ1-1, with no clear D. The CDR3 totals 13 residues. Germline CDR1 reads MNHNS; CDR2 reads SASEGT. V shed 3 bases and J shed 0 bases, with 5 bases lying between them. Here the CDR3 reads CASSDDMNTEAFF. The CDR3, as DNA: TGTGCCAGCAGTGACGACATGAACACTGAAGCTTTCTTT.